The rows below give T cell receptor beta chains drawn from one sample of a study of T cell repertoires in cytomegalovirus infection. Antigens for these TCRs are unknown. TCRdb reprocessed the reads with MiXCR, giving one entry per CDR3 protein. The table lists about 470,000 distinct CDR3 sequences, roughly 43% of them singletons. The input for sequencing was cultured PBMCs, taken from culture after CMV antigen stimulation. These receptor sequences come from a human donor in good health (CMV status not recorded). Some clones in this sample may be carry-over from other donors' samples. Each CDR3 is given with its conserved first and last residue. Fields, in order: J gene, D gene, V gene, clone size, CDR3 protein, CDR3 DNA. The D gene is left open where the match is weak. Clone sizes are given selectively: once, few, many, or a class where the clone is expanded.

J gene: TRBJ2-1
D gene: TRBD2
V gene: TRBV7-8
clone size: .
CDR3 protein: CASSFLRREYNEQFF
CDR3 DNA: TGTGCCAGCAGCTTTCTCAGGCGGGAGTACAATGAGCAGTTCTTC

J gene: TRBJ2-7
D gene: TRBD1
V gene: TRBV7-8
clone size: few
CDR3 protein: CASSWGQGNYEQYF
CDR3 DNA: TGTGCCAGCAGCTGGGGACAGGGGAACTACGAGCAGTACTTC

J gene: TRBJ2-3
D gene: .
V gene: TRBV4-1
clone size: many
CDR3 protein: CASSQTDTQYF
CDR3 DNA: TGTGCCAGCAGCCAGACAGATACGCAGTATTTT

J gene: TRBJ2-3
D gene: TRBD1
V gene: TRBV27
clone size: .
CDR3 protein: CASSLFLGQSGTDTQYF
CDR3 DNA: TGTGCCAGCAGTTTATTCCTGGGACAGTCGGGCACAGATACGCAGTATTTT

J gene: TRBJ2-3
D gene: .
V gene: TRBV7-2
clone size: many
CDR3 protein: CASTTADTQYF
CDR3 DNA: TGTGCCAGCACGACGGCAGATACGCAGTATTTT

J gene: TRBJ2-1
D gene: .
V gene: TRBV6-2/TRBV6-3
clone size: .
CDR3 protein: CASSYSGKQFF
CDR3 DNA: TGTGCCAGCAGTTACTCGGGCAAGCAGTTCTTC

J gene: TRBJ1-6
D gene: TRBD1
V gene: TRBV7-6
clone size: few
CDR3 protein: CASSLRDRAGSPLHF
CDR3 DNA: TGTGCCAGCAGCTTACGAGACAGGGCGGGCTCACCCCTCCACTTT

J gene: TRBJ1-5
D gene: .
V gene: TRBV7-2
clone size: .
CDR3 protein: CASSPSWQSNQPQHF
CDR3 DNA: TGTGCCAGCAGCCCCTCGTGGCAGAGCAATCAGCCCCAGCATTTT

J gene: TRBJ1-1
D gene: .
V gene: TRBV6-5
clone size: .
CDR3 protein: CASSGGRTEAFF
CDR3 DNA: TGTGCCAGCAGTGGTGGACGGACTGAAGCTTTCTTT

J gene: TRBJ2-1
D gene: TRBD1
V gene: TRBV11-3
clone size: .
CDR3 protein: CASSNGQGGYNEQFF
CDR3 DNA: TGTGCCAGCAGCAACGGACAGGGGGGTTACAATGAGCAGTTCTTC

J gene: TRBJ1-2
D gene: TRBD1
V gene: TRBV4-1
clone size: few
CDR3 protein: CASSRLTGTNYGYTF
CDR3 DNA: TGCGCCAGCAGCCGCTTGACAGGGACCAACTATGGCTACACCTTC

J gene: TRBJ2-3
D gene: .
V gene: TRBV4-1
clone size: .
CDR3 protein: CASKEQPSTDTQYF
CDR3 DNA: TGCGCCAGCAAGGAGCAGCCTAGCACAGATACGCAGTATTTT

J gene: TRBJ2-3
D gene: TRBD2
V gene: TRBV11-2
clone size: .
CDR3 protein: CASSSGLAGDADTQYF
CDR3 DNA: TGTGCCAGCAGCTCGGGACTAGCGGGAGACGCAGATACGCAGTATTTT

J gene: TRBJ2-1
D gene: .
V gene: TRBV7-8
clone size: few
CDR3 protein: CASSPGIGEQFF
CDR3 DNA: TGTGCCAGCAGTCCTGGCATCGGTGAGCAGTTCTTC

J gene: TRBJ2-1
D gene: .
V gene: TRBV7-8
clone size: many
CDR3 protein: CASSSPKVSSYNEQFF
CDR3 DNA: TGTGCCAGCAGCTCCCCCAAGGTTAGCTCCTACAATGAGCAGTTCTTC

J gene: TRBJ2-5
D gene: .
V gene: TRBV6-1
clone size: few
CDR3 protein: CASSRRGQTQETQYF
CDR3 DNA: TGTGCCAGCAGCCGTCGAGGGCAGACACAAGAGACCCAGTACTTC

J gene: TRBJ1-5
D gene: .
V gene: TRBV28
clone size: .
CDR3 protein: CASSVGVRGDQPQHF
CDR3 DNA: TGTGCCAGCAGTGTAGGGGTCAGGGGAGATCAGCCCCAGCATTTT

J gene: TRBJ2-7
D gene: .
V gene: TRBV5-4
clone size: few
CDR3 protein: CASSLGGQSSYEQYF
CDR3 DNA: TGTGCCAGCAGCTTGGGCGGACAGAGCTCCTACGAGCAGTACTTC

J gene: TRBJ1-5
D gene: .
V gene: TRBV4-2
clone size: few
CDR3 protein: CASSQRGEGQPQHF
CDR3 DNA: TGTGCCAGCAGCCAAAGGGGGGAGGGTCAGCCCCAGCATTTT

J gene: TRBJ1-2
D gene: .
V gene: TRBV2
clone size: .
CDR3 protein: CASREGGYGYTF
CDR3 DNA: TGTGCCAGCAGGGAGGGCGGCTATGGCTACACCTTC

J gene: TRBJ1-1
D gene: TRBD1
V gene: TRBV10-3
clone size: .
CDR3 protein: CAIRGQGEAFF
CDR3 DNA: TGTGCCATCAGGGGACAGGGGGAGGCTTTCTTT

J gene: TRBJ1-2
D gene: .
V gene: TRBV20-1
clone size: .
CDR3 protein: CSATLRRENGYTF
CDR3 DNA: TGCAGTGCTACGCTTCGTAGGGAGAATGGCTACACCTTC

J gene: TRBJ2-2
D gene: TRBD1
V gene: TRBV7-2
clone size: .
CDR3 protein: CASSWTGGSGELFF
CDR3 DNA: TGTGCCAGCAGCTGGACAGGGGGCAGCGGGGAGCTGTTTTTT

J gene: TRBJ2-7
D gene: TRBD1
V gene: TRBV3-1
clone size: once
CDR3 protein: CASSQAGTGFYQADF
CDR3 DNA: TGTGCCAGCAGCCAAGCCGGGACAGGGTTTTATCAGGCAGACTTC

J gene: TRBJ1-4
D gene: TRBD1
V gene: TRBV5-6
clone size: .
CDR3 protein: CASSSIQGAANEKLFF
CDR3 DNA: TGTGCCAGCAGCTCAATCCAGGGGGCGGCTAATGAAAAACTGTTTTTT

J gene: TRBJ2-1
D gene: TRBD2
V gene: TRBV6-1
clone size: .
CDR3 protein: CASSEIGGGSGSYNEQFF
CDR3 DNA: TGTGCCAGCAGTGAAATTGGCGGGGGTTCCGGCTCCTACAATGAGCAGTTCTTC

J gene: TRBJ2-1
D gene: TRBD2
V gene: TRBV6-1
clone size: .
CDR3 protein: CASSVAGNSYNEQFF
CDR3 DNA: TGTGCCAGCAGTGTAGCGGGCAACTCCTACAATGAGCAGTTCTTC

J gene: TRBJ1-5
D gene: .
V gene: TRBV6-6
clone size: .
CDR3 protein: CASRTDPPQHF
CDR3 DNA: TGTGCCAGCAGAACTGACCCGCCCCAGCATTTT